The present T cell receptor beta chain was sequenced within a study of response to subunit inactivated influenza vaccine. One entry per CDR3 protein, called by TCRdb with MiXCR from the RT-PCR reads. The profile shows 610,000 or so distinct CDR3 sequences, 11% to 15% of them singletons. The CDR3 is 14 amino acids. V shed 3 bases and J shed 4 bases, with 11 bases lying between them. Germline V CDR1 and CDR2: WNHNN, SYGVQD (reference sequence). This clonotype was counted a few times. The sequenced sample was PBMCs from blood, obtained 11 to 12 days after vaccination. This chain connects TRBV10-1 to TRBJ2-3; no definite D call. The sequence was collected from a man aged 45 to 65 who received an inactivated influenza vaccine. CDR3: CASSDHDLPDTQYF. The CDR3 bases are TGCGCCAGCAGTGACCACGACCTGCCAGATACGCAGTATTTT.